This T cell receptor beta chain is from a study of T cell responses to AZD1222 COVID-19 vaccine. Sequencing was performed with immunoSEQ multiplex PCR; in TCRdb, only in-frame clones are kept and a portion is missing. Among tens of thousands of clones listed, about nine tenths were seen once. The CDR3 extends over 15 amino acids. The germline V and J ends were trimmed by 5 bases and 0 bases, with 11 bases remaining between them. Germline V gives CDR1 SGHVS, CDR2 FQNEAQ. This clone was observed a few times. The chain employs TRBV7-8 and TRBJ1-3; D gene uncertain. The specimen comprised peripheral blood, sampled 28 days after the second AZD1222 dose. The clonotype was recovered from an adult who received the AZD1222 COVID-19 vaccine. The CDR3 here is CASSRPKSSGNTIYF. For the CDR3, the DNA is TGTGCCAGCAGCCGCCCAAAAAGCTCTGGAAACACCATATATTTT.